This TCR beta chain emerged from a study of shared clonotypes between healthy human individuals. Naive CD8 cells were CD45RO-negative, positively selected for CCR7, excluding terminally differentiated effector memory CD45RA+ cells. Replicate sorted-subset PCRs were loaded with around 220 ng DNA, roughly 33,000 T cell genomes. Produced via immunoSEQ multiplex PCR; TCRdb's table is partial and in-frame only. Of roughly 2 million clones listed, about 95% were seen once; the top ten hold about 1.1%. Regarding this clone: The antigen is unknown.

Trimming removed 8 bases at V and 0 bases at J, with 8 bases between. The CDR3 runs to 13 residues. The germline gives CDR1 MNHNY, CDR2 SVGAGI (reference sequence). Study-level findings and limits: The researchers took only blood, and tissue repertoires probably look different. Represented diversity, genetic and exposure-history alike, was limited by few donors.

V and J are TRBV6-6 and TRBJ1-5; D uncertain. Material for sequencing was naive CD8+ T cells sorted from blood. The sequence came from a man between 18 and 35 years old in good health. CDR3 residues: CASSPPSNQPQHF. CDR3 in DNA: TGTGCCAGCTCGCCTCCTAGCAATCAGCCCCAGCATTTT.